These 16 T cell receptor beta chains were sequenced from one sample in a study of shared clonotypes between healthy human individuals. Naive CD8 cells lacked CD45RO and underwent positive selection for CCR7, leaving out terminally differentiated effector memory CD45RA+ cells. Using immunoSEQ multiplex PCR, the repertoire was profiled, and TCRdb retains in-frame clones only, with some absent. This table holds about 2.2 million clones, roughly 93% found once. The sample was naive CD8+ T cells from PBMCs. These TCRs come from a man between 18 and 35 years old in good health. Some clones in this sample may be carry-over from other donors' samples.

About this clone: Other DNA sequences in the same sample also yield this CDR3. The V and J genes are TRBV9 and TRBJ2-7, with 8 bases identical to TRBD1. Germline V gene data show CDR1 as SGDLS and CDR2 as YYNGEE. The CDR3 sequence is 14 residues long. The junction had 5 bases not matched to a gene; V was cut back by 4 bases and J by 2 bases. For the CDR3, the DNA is TGTGCCAGCAGCCCAGGGACAGGAACCTACGAGCAGTACTTC. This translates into CASSPGTGTYEQYF.

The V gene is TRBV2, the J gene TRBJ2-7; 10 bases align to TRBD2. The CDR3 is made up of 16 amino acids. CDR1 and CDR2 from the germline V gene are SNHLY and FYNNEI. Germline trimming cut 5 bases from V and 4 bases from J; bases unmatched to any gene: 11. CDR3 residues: CASSQPTSGPAYEQYF. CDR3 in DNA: TGTGCCAGCAGTCAACCGACTAGCGGGCCAGCATACGAGCAGTACTTC. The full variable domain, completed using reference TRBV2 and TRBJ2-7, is EPEVTQTPSHQVTQMGQEVILRCVPISNHLYFYWYRQILGQKVEFLVSFYNNEISEKSEIFDDQFSVERPDGSNFTLKIRSTKLEDSAMYFCASSQPTSGPAYEQYFGPGTRLTVT.

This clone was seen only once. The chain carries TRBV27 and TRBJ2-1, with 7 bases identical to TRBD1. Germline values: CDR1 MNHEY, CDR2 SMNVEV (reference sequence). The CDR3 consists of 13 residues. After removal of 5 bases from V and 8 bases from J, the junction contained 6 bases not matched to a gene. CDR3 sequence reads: CASSERQGYEQFF. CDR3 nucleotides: TGTGCCAGCAGTGAGCGACAGGGATATGAGCAGTTCTTC.

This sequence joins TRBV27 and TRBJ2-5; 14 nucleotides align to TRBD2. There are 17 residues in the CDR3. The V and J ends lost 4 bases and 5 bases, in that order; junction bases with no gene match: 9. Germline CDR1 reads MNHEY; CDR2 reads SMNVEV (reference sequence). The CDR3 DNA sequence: TGTGCCAGCAGTTCCCTGAGACTAGCGGGAGGGGCGGAGACCCAGTACTTC. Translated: CASSSLRLAGGAETQYF.

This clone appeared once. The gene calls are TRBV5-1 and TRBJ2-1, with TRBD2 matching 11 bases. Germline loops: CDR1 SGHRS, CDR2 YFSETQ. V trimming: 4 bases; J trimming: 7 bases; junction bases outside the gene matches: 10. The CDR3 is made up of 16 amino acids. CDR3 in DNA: TGCGCCAGCAGCGCCTCCGGGACTAGCGGCAGAAATGAGCAGTTCTTC. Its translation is CASSASGTSGRNEQFF.

The CDR3 region is CASSLLGTNEQFF. CDR3 DNA sequence: TGCGCCAGCAGCCTGCTAGGAACCAATGAGCAGTTCTTC. The chain uses TRBV5-1 and TRBJ2-1; D not resolved. Trimming pared 4 bases from V and 6 bases from J, leaving 11 bases between. Germline CDR1 is SGHRS and CDR2 is YFSETQ. The length of the CDR3 is 13 residues. Full variable domain (remainder filled in from reference TRBV5-1 and TRBJ2-1): KAGVTQTPRYLIKTRGQQVTLSCSPISGHRSVSWYQQTPGQGLQFLFEYFSETQRNKGNFPGRFSGRQFSNSRSEMNVSTLELGDSALYLCASSLLGTNEQFFGPGTRLTVL.

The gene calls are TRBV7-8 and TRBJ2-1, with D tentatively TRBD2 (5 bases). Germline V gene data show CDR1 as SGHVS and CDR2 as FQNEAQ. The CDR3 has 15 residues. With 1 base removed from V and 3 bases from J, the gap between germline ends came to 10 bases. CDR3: CASSLGGSFYNEQFF. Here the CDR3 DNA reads TGTGCCAGCAGCTTAGGAGGGAGTTTCTACAATGAGCAGTTCTTC.

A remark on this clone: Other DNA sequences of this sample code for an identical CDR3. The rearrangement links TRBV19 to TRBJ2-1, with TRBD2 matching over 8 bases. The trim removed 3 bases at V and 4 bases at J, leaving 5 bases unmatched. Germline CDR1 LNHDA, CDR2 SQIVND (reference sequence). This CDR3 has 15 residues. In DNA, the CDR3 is TGTGCCAGTAGTATCTCAGCGGGGGAGTACAATGAGCAGTTCTTC. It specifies CASSISAGEYNEQFF.

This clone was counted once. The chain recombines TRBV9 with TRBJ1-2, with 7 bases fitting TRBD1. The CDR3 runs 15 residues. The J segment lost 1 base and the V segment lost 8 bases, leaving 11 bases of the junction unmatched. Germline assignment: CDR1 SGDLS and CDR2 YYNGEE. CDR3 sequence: CASVIWDSINYGYTF. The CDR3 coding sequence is TGTGCCAGTGTCATCTGGGACAGTATTAACTATGGCTACACCTTC. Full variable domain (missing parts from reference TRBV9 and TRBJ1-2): DSGVTQTPKHLITATGQRVTLRCSPRSGDLSVYWYQQSLDQGLQFLIQYYNGEERAKGNILERFSAQQFPDLHSELNLSSLELGDSALYFCASVIWDSINYGYTFGSGTRLTVV.

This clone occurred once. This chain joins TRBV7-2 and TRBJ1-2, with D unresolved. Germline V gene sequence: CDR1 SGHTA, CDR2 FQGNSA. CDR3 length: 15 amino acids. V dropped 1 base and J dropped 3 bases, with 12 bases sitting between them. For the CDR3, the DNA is TGTGCCAGCAGCTTAGATCAGATGGTTCACTATGGCTACACCTTC. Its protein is CASSLDQMVHYGYTF.

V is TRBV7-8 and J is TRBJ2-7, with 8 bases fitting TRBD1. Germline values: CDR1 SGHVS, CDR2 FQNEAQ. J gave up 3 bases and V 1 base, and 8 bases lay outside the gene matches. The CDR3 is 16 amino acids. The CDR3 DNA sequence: TGTGCCAGCAGCTTAGGTGTCGGGACAGGATACTACGAGCAGTACTTC. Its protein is CASSLGVGTGYYEQYF. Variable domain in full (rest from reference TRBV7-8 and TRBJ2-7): GAGVSQSPRYKVAKRGQDVALRCDPISGHVSLFWYQQALGQGPEFLTYFQNEAQLDKSGLPSDRFFAERPEGSVSTLKIQRTQQEDSAVYLCASSLGVGTGYYEQYFGPGTRLTVT.

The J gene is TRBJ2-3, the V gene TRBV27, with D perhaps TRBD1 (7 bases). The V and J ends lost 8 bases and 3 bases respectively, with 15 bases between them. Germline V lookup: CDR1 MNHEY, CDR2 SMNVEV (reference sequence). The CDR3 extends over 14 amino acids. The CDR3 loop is CASHNRGGTDTQYF. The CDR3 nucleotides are TGTGCCAGCCATAACAGGGGAGGTACAGATACGCAGTATTTT.

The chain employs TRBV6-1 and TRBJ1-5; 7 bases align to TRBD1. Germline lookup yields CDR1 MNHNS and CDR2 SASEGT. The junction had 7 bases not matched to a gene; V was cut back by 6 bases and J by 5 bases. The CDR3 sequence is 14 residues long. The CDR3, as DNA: TGTGCCAGCAGGGGGGACAGCGCTTATCAGCCCCAGCATTTT. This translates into CASRGDSAYQPQHF.

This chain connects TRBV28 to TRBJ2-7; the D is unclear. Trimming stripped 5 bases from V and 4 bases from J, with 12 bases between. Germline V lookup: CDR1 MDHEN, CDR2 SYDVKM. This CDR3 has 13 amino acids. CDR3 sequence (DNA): TGTGCCAGCAGTGCCTTGACTCCGTACGAGCAGTACTTC. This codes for CASSALTPYEQYF.

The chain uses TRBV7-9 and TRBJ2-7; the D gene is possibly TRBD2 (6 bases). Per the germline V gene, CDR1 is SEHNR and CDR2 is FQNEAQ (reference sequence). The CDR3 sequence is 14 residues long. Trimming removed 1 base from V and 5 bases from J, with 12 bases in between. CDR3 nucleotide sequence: TGTGCCAGCAGCTTAGTAGGGGACTTCCACGAGCAGTACTTC. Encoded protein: CASSLVGDFHEQYF.

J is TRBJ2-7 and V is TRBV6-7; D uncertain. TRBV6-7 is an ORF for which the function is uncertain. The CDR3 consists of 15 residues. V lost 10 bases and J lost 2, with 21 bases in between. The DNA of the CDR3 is TGTGCCATCACATTCGTGGGCAGCACTCCCTACGAGCAGTACTTC. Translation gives CAITFVGSTPYEQYF.